This entry lists 25 T cell receptor beta chains sequenced from one sample in a study of CD8 T cells in ankylosing spondylitis. TCRdb independently ran MiXCR on the 5' RACE reads; one entry per CDR3 protein. This sample carries about 240,000 distinct CDR3 sequences, about 10% of them seen once, and the ten largest clones take roughly 6.8%. The source material was blood, either unsorted or a sorted T cell fraction (not recorded which). The receptors were gathered from a male donor with ankylosing spondylitis or in good health (not recorded which).

This clonotype was seen only a few times. The chain employs TRBV20-1 and TRBJ2-1; 7 positions agree with TRBD2. The trim removed 5 bases at V and 2 bases at J, leaving 6 bases unmatched. The CDR3 has 14 amino acids. CDR1 and CDR2 from the germline V gene are DFQATT and SNEGSKA (reference sequence). CDR3 in amino acids: CSAGAGLTYNEQFF. The CDR3 region has the DNA TGCAGTGCTGGAGCGGGGCTAACCTACAATGAGCAGTTCTTC.

This clonotype was found many times. The chain carries TRBV29-1 and TRBJ2-2; no reliable D call. The CDR3 length is 11 residues. The germline V and J ends were trimmed by 7 bases and 6 bases, with 9 bases remaining between them. Germline V CDR1 and CDR2: SQVTM, ANQGSEA. The CDR3 region is CSARAAGELFF. CDR3 DNA sequence: TGCAGCGCCCGTGCGGCCGGGGAGCTGTTTTTT.

This clonotype was counted at least ten times. The rearrangement links TRBV20-1 to TRBJ2-1; 7 bases map to TRBD2. The V gene end was trimmed by 5 bases and the J gene end by 2 bases; junction bases not matched to a gene: 9. Germline CDR1 and CDR2: DFQATT and SNEGSKA (reference sequence). The length of the CDR3 is 15 residues. CDR3 bases: TGCAGTGCTGCCCCACAGCGGGGAACCTACAATGAGCAGTTCTTC. Protein sequence: CSAAPQRGTYNEQFF.

The chain has TRBV4-1 and TRBJ2-7; 7 bases fit TRBD1. The ends lost 4 bases at V and 4 bases at J; junction bases unmatched: 13. The germline V gene has CDR1 MGHRA and CDR2 YSYEKL. CDR3 length: 16 amino acids. The CDR3 loop reads CASSPEPGQVTYEQYF. As DNA, the CDR3 is TGCGCCAGCAGCCCTGAGCCTGGACAGGTGACTTACGAGCAGTACTTC.

The V call is TRBV15, the J call TRBJ2-5, with D possibly TRBD2 on 5 matching bases. Per germline, CDR1 LNHNV and CDR2 YYDKDF (reference sequence). V was pared by 1 base and J by 3 bases, with 6 bases between. The CDR3 has 13 amino acids. The CDR3 DNA sequence: TGTGCCACCAGCAGAGTGGGAGAAGAGACCCAGTACTTC. Its translation is CATSRVGEETQYF.

J is TRBJ2-5 and V is TRBV29-1; possibly TRBD2 for D (7 bases). Germline assignment: CDR1 SQVTM and CDR2 ANQGSEA. V shed 2 bases and J shed 9 bases, with 16 bases lying between them. This CDR3 contains 13 residues. The CDR3 region is CSVESGGRGAQYF. The DNA of the CDR3 is TGCAGCGTTGAATCGGGGGGCCGCGGGGCCCAGTACTTC.

This clonotype was seen repeatedly, ten times or more. The chain uses TRBV5-1 and TRBJ1-2; 9 positions agree with TRBD1. V dropped 1 base and J dropped 5; count of bases not matched to a gene: 6. Per germline, CDR1 SGHRS and CDR2 YFSETQ. CDR3 length equals 15 residues. The DNA for the CDR3 is TGCGCCAGCAGCTTGACCGGGACAGGGCGTTATGGCTACACCTTC. The encoded protein is CASSLTGTGRYGYTF.

This chain connects TRBV20-1 to TRBJ2-7, with a tentative D call TRBD2 (6 bases). V gave up 1 base and J gave up 4 bases, with 11 bases separating them. The CDR3 runs to 13 residues. CDR1 is DFQATT, CDR2 SNEGSKA, per germline (reference sequence). Written as DNA, the CDR3 is TGCAGTGCTAGAGCCGGGAGCGAATACGAGCAGTACTTC. Protein: CSARAGSEYEQYF.

The chain uses TRBV4-1 and TRBJ2-3; TRBD2 might be the D (5 bases). V lost 5 bases, J lost 6 bases, and 21 bases lay in between. Germline V gene lookup returns CDR1 MGHRA and CDR2 YSYEKL. The CDR3 runs to 16 residues. The CDR3 here is CASSDRALGGSDTQYF. CDR3 bases: TGCGCCAGCAGCGACCGGGCATTAGGAGGCTCGGATACGCAGTATTTT.

The chain couples TRBV7-9 to TRBJ2-7; D perhaps matches TRBD1 (5 bases). Germline loops: CDR1 SEHNR, CDR2 FQNEAQ (reference sequence). CDR3 length: 16 residues. V gave up 5 bases and J gave up 4 bases, with 21 bases separating them. CDR3 in DNA: TGTGCCAGCAGCGCGACGAACAGGATTCAATCGTACGAGCAGTACTTC. Amino acids: CASSATNRIQSYEQYF.

This clonotype showed up just a few times. The chain joins TRBV11-2 to TRBJ2-1; 16 positions match TRBD2. Germline CDR1 SGHAT, CDR2 FQNNGV. V lost 5 bases, J lost 3 bases, and 7 bases stayed unmatched. The CDR3 is 18 amino acids. The CDR3 DNA reads TGTGCCAGCAGCCAACAGGGACTAGCGGGGGGGATCTACAATGAGCAGTTCTTC. It is translated as CASSQQGLAGGIYNEQFF.

This clonotype came up many times. This sequence joins TRBV12-3 or TRBV12-4 and TRBJ2-2; D is unresolved. V lost 1 base and J 8 bases, leaving 14 bases between the germline ends. CDR3 length: 15 residues. The CDR3 reads CASSLGPFYLGELFF. CDR3 DNA sequence: TGTGCCAGCAGTTTAGGGCCCTTTTATCTGGGGGAGCTGTTTTTT.

Many counts were recorded for this clonotype. The V and J genes are TRBV29-1 and TRBJ2-1; weak D call: TRBD1 (6 bases). The germline gives CDR1 SQVTM, CDR2 ANQGSEA. The CDR3 is made up of 16 amino acids. V lost 3 bases to trimming and J lost 4 bases, with 19 bases between them. The CDR3 DNA sequence: TGCAGCGTTGATAAGGGCGGACAGCCGGGTTACAATGAGCAGTTCTTC. It translates to CSVDKGGQPGYNEQFF.

In this sample, this clonotype turned up many times. The V and J genes are TRBV20-1 and TRBJ2-1; D uncertain. The germline CDR1 and CDR2 sequences are DFQATT and SNEGSKA (reference sequence). This CDR3 is built from 14 residues. V lost 6 bases and J lost 7, with 19 bases in between. CDR3 loop: CSAPLGPYINEQFF. The CDR3 nucleotides are TGCAGTGCCCCTTTGGGCCCCTATATTAATGAGCAGTTCTTC.

The chain links TRBV5-7 to TRBJ1-5, with unresolved D. TRBV5-7 is an ORF, with its function uncertain. Between the trimmed V and J ends, which lost 3 bases and 3 bases, there was a span of 10 bases. CDR3 size: 14 residues. The chain's CDR3 is CASSSSADNQPQHF. DNA for the CDR3: TGTGCCAGCAGCTCGAGCGCGGACAATCAGCCCCAGCATTTT.

The sample holds many counts of this clonotype. The rearrangement joins TRBV5-1 to TRBJ2-1; D might be TRBD1 or TRBD2, each matching 5 bases. This CDR3 comprises 11 residues. The V end was cut by 0 bases, the J end by 14 bases, with 9 bases between. Germline CDR1 reads SGHRS; CDR2 reads YFSETQ. The CDR3 loop is CASSLDRTEFF. Here the CDR3 DNA reads TGCGCCAGCAGCTTGGACAGGACTGAGTTCTTC.

This clonotype was observed many times. The chain couples TRBV5-1 to TRBJ2-5; tentatively, D is TRBD1 (5 bases). V was shortened by 0 bases and J by 0 bases, with 9 bases between the two germline ends. In germline, CDR1 is SGHRS, CDR2 YFSETQ. The length of the CDR3 is 15 residues. CDR3 coding DNA: TGCGCCAGCAGCTTGGAAGGCAGGGACCAAGAGACCCAGTACTTC. This codes for CASSLEGRDQETQYF.

This clonotype was counted many times. The chain links TRBV20-1 to TRBJ1-1, with D tentatively TRBD1 (5 bases). Germline loops: CDR1 DFQATT, CDR2 SNEGSKA (reference sequence). CDR3 size: 15 residues. Trimming left V 2 bases short and J 0 bases short, with 13 bases between. The CDR3: CSARQGLLMNTEAFF. The DNA for the CDR3 is TGCAGTGCTAGACAGGGACTCCTCATGAACACTGAAGCTTTCTTT.

At least ten counts were recorded for this clonotype. The rearrangement uses TRBV5-1 and TRBJ1-1; tentative D call: TRBD1 (5 bases). Trimming removed 7 bases at V and 0 bases at J, with 16 bases between. This CDR3 is built from 15 residues. CDR1 SGHRS and CDR2 YFSETQ come from the germline V gene. The CDR3 region is CASGMTLGVNTEAFF. The CDR3 DNA follows: TGCGCCAGCGGAATGACTTTGGGGGTGAACACTGAAGCTTTCTTT.

This clonotype came up many times. The CDR3, as DNA: TGTGCCAGCAGCGTGGGCGGTAACTCCTACGAGCAGTACTTC. Translating gives CASSVGGNSYEQYF. The chain carries TRBV9 and TRBJ2-7; no definite D call. Trimming stripped 2 bases from V and 0 bases from J, with 9 bases between. The CDR3 loop spans 14 amino acids. Per germline, CDR1 SGDLS and CDR2 YYNGEE.

There are many counts of this clonotype. A read error may account for a junction end that differs from germline. The CDR3 spells CASSFGVLASPNF. In DNA form, the CDR3 reads TGTGCCAGCAGTTTTGGGGTGTTGGCTAGCCCCAACTTC. The rearrangement joins TRBV12-3 or TRBV12-4 to TRBJ2-5; tentatively, D is TRBD2 (5 bases). The CDR3 length is 13 residues.

This clonotype was observed at least ten times. The J gene is TRBJ2-7, the V gene TRBV20-1; TRBD2 matches 14 bases. Germline V lookup: CDR1 DFQATT, CDR2 SNEGSKA (reference sequence). J lost 6 bases, V lost 1 base, and 17 bases had no gene match. The CDR3 has 19 amino acids. The CDR3 sequence is CSARGDLPGLAGVVVEQYF. CDR3 coding DNA: TGCAGTGCTAGAGGGGATCTACCGGGACTAGCGGGGGTCGTAGTCGAGCAGTACTTC.

V and J are TRBV11-2 and TRBJ2-1; TRBD2 is a possible D gene (6 bases). Germline loops: CDR1 SGHAT, CDR2 FQNNGV. This CDR3 contains 12 residues. V was clipped by 4 bases and J by 9 bases, with 10 bases between them. CDR3 amino acids: CASSSGGVEQFF. CDR3 coding DNA: TGTGCCAGCAGCTCCGGGGGTGTTGAGCAGTTCTTC.

The gene calls are TRBV29-1 and TRBJ2-5; no firm D call. This CDR3 comprises 12 residues. CDR1 is SQVTM and CDR2 is ANQGSEA in the germline V gene. Trimming took off 5 bases at V and 0 bases at J, with 7 bases between the two ends. CDR3 nucleotides: TGCAGCGTTCGAAGGGACCAAGAGACCCAGTACTTC. This translates into CSVRRDQETQYF.

The CDR3 protein is CASSQLVPGLHLSQYF. CDR3 sequence (DNA): TGTGCCAGCAGCCAATTGGTGCCGGGACTCCATCTTTCGCAGTATTTT. The chain joins TRBV12-3 or TRBV12-4 to TRBJ2-3, with D maybe TRBD2 (6 bases). V was shortened by 6 bases and J by 10 bases, with 26 bases between the two germline ends. CDR3 size: 16 residues.